A selection of T cell receptor beta chains follows, all from one sample in a study of blood T cell repertoires in COVID-19. Sequencing used immunoSEQ multiplex PCR; TCRdb keeps in-frame clones, though not all of them. This table holds over 90,000 clones, 74% found once. The sample taken for sequencing was peripheral blood. The receptors shown here come from a man between 65 and 85 years old with COVID-19, enrolled during active disease. CDR3s include the opening cysteine and the closing phenylalanine or tryptophan. The D gene is left open where the match is weak. Size values are once, few and many counts, or a class for expanded clones, and some rows have none.

>.|TRBJ2-1|.|TRBV12-3/TRBV12-4
TGTGCCAGCAGTCCTCAGTACAATGAGCAGTTCTTC
CASSPQYNEQFF
>.|TRBJ1-2|TRBD1|TRBV19
TGTGCCAGTCTCGAACAGGGGAACTATGGCTACACCTTC
CASLEQGNYGYTF
>many|TRBJ2-7|TRBD2|TRBV30
TGTGCCTGGAGTGTACGCGTAGCGGGGCAGTACTTC
CAWSVRVAGQYF
>once|TRBJ1-1|TRBD1|TRBV18
TGTGCCAGCTCACCTATGGACAGGGGTGACACTGAAGCTTTCTTT
CASSPMDRGDTEAFF
>.|TRBJ1-2|.|TRBV18
TGTGCCAGCTCTCTCGACAGTAACTATGGCTACACCTTC
CASSLDSNYGYTF
>.|TRBJ1-1|.|TRBV6-2/TRBV6-3
TGTGCCAGCAGTTACTTTCTAGGGGGCACTGAAGCTTTCTTT
CASSYFLGGTEAFF
>few|TRBJ2-1|.|TRBV14
TGTGCCAGCAGCCAGAGAGTCAGTGCGGGATTCAATGAGCAGTTCTTC
CASSQRVSAGFNEQFF
>few|TRBJ1-4|.|TRBV9
TGTGCCAGCAGCGTAGGTCAGGGAACTAATGAAAAACTGTTTTTT
CASSVGQGTNEKLFF
>.|TRBJ1-1|TRBD1|TRBV7-2
TGTGCCAGCAGCCTTGCGACAGGGGGCGCCTGGGCTTTCTTT
CASSLATGGAWAFF
>once|TRBJ2-5|.|TRBV2
TGTGCCAGCAGCCGTGACTTACAAGAGACCCAGTACTTC
CASSRDLQETQYF
>large|TRBJ2-1|TRBD2|TRBV7-2
TGTGCCAGCAGCCCACATTTAGAGACGGGAGGGCCTGAGCAGTTCTTC
CASSPHLETGGPEQFF
>once|TRBJ2-7|.|TRBV11-1
TGTGCCAGCAGCTTCAGCTCCTACGAGCAGTACTTC
CASSFSSYEQYF
>.|TRBJ1-2|TRBD1|TRBV2
TGTGCCAGCAAAGGGACAGGGGTCGATGGCTACACCTTC
CASKGTGVDGYTF
>.|TRBJ2-7|.|TRBV6-4
TGTGCCAGCAGTGACTCGACATCAGGGCGCCAATCCTACGAGCAGTACTTC
CASSDSTSGRQSYEQYF
>.|TRBJ1-1|.|TRBV28
TGTGCCAGCAGTTTGAGATCAGGGTTGGCTTTCTTT
CASSLRSGLAFF
>.|TRBJ2-5|TRBD1|TRBV6-5
TGTGCCAGCAGTTGGGGACAGGGGGTAGAGACCCAGTACTTC
CASSWGQGVETQYF
>.|TRBJ2-7|TRBD1|TRBV28
TGTGCCAGCAGTACGACAGGGGGCACTTACGAGCAGTACTTC
CASSTTGGTYEQYF
>.|TRBJ2-3|TRBD2|TRBV6-2/TRBV6-3
TGTGCCAGCAGTTACTCATACGCGGGAGCTGAAGATACGCAGTATTTT
CASSYSYAGAEDTQYF
>few|TRBJ2-7|TRBD1|TRBV6-5
TGTGCCAGCAGTCACGGACAGGGATTTTCCTACGAGCAGTACTTC
CASSHGQGFSYEQYF
>.|TRBJ1-2|.|TRBV18
TGTGCCAGCTCACCGACAGAGAGTAACTATGGCTACACCTTC
CASSPTESNYGYTF
>.|TRBJ2-7|.|TRBV6-2/TRBV6-3
TGTGCCAGCAGTTACGTCTATCAGGGGCAGTACTTC
CASSYVYQGQYF
>.|TRBJ2-7|TRBD1|TRBV20-1
TGCAGTGCTGAGAAGGGGGCCGAGCAGTACTTC
CSAEKGAEQYF
>.|TRBJ1-3|.|TRBV5-1
TGCGCCAGCAGCCCTACAGGGACGTCTGGAAACACCATATATTTT
CASSPTGTSGNTIYF
>.|TRBJ2-7|.|TRBV18
TGTGCCAGCTCACCACCGGGCACCTACGAGCAGTACTTC
CASSPPGTYEQYF
>.|TRBJ2-7|TRBD2|TRBV10-3
TGTGCCATCAGGGAGGGACTAGCGTCCTCCTACGAGCAGTACTTC
CAIREGLASSYEQYF
>.|TRBJ1-1|TRBD1|TRBV7-2
TGTGCCAGCAGGCCCAGGGGGCTGAACACTGAAGCTTTCTTT
CASRPRGLNTEAFF
>.|TRBJ1-1|TRBD1|TRBV29-1
TGCAGCGTTATCCCCCGGACAGGGGGAGAAGCTTTCTTT
CSVIPRTGGEAFF
>.|TRBJ2-7|.|TRBV30
TGTGCCTGGAGAGTTTCTAGCTCCTACGAGCAGTACTTC
CAWRVSSSYEQYF
>.|TRBJ2-2|TRBD2|TRBV5-6
TGTGCCAGCAGCCTAAGCGGGGCCAACACCGGGGAGCTGTTTTTT
CASSLSGANTGELFF
>many|TRBJ2-5|TRBD2|TRBV6-2/TRBV6-3
TGTGCCAGCAGTTACTCGCTTAGCGGGACGGAGACCCAGTACTTC
CASSYSLSGTETQYF
>.|TRBJ2-3|.|TRBV6-5
TGTGCCAGCAGTTACAAGACAGGTAGCACAGATACGCAGTATTTT
CASSYKTGSTDTQYF
>.|TRBJ2-7|.|TRBV10-3
TGTGCCATCAGTGAGTCATCCACAGGATCCTCCTACGAGCAGTACTTC
CAISESSTGSSYEQYF
>.|TRBJ2-7|TRBD1|TRBV7-9
TGTGCCAGCAGCTTAGCGCAGGGGACAGGAGCCTACGAGCAGTACTTC
CASSLAQGTGAYEQYF
>.|TRBJ2-4|.|TRBV9
TGTGCCAGCAGCGTAGCTACCCAAAACATTCAGTACTTC
CASSVATQNIQYF
>.|TRBJ2-7|TRBD2|TRBV27
TGTGCCAGCTCTCTACTAGCGGGAGCGGGCGAGCAGTACTTC
CASSLLAGAGEQYF
>.|TRBJ2-5|.|TRBV7-2
TGTGCCAGCACCCAAGGCGGAGAGACCCAGTACTTC
CASTQGGETQYF
>few|TRBJ2-7|TRBD1|TRBV19
TGTGCCAGTAGTTCCGGGACAGGGGCCTACGAGCAGTACTTC
CASSSGTGAYEQYF
>.|TRBJ1-5|TRBD1|TRBV2
TGTGCCAGCAGTCCCGGGACAGGGCGTTATCAGCCCCAGCATTTT
CASSPGTGRYQPQHF
>.|TRBJ2-5|TRBD1|TRBV29-1
TGCAGCGTTGGGACAGGCCTACAAGAGACCCAGTACTTC
CSVGTGLQETQYF
>.|TRBJ2-7|.|TRBV6-6
TGTGCCAGCAGCCCTCTTTCGGGTACCTACGAGCAGTACTTC
CASSPLSGTYEQYF
>once|TRBJ2-1|TRBD1|TRBV11-3
TGTGCCAGCAGCTTAGATGGGACAGGAATGAATGAGCAGTTCTTC
CASSLDGTGMNEQFF
>.|TRBJ2-2|.|TRBV6-5
TGTGCCAGCACAACAGGGCTTGACACCGGGGAGCTGTTTTTT
CASTTGLDTGELFF
>.|TRBJ1-5|.|TRBV7-2
TGTGCCAGCAGCTTCGGAGGGGCGCTAGCCGATCAGCCCCAGCATTTT
CASSFGGALADQPQHF
>.|TRBJ1-4|.|TRBV19
TGTGCCAGTAGTATGTATTCAGGCCAAAAACTGTTTTTT
CASSMYSGQKLFF
>once|TRBJ2-2|.|TRBV2
TGTGCCAGCAGAGGAACAGGGATGGCCGGGGAGCTGTTTTTT
CASRGTGMAGELFF
>.|TRBJ1-6|TRBD1|TRBV7-3
TGTGCCAGCAGCTTAAGTGGACAGGATGATAATTCACCCCTCCACTTT
CASSLSGQDDNSPLHF
>.|TRBJ1-2|TRBD1|TRBV9
TGTGCCAGCAGCGTAGGGGCAGGGGGTGGCTACACCTTC
CASSVGAGGGYTF
>.|TRBJ2-5|TRBD2|TRBV2
TGTGCCAGCAGGGGGGGAGGGTTTAGGGAGACCCAGTACTTC
CASRGGGFRETQYF
>.|TRBJ2-5|TRBD2|TRBV9
TGTGCCAGCAGCGTAGTGAGTTCGGGTAGCGGGGGGACCCAGTACTTC
CASSVVSSGSGGTQYF
>.|TRBJ2-4|.|TRBV30
TGTGCCTGGAGTGTAGGGGTAGCCAAAAACATTCAGTACTTC
CAWSVGVAKNIQYF
>few|TRBJ1-1|.|TRBV7-9
TGTGCCAGCAGCTTAAAGGGGAAGGGGTTGGACACTGAAGCTTTCTTT
CASSLKGKGLDTEAFF
>many|TRBJ1-2|TRBD1|TRBV19
TGTGCCAGTAGTAATTTCCTGGACAGGGAACCCTATGGCTACACCTTC
CASSNFLDREPYGYTF
>.|TRBJ1-4|TRBD1|TRBV4-3
TGCGCCAGCAGCCAAGAAATAAGGGACAGTGAAAAACTGTTTTTT
CASSQEIRDSEKLFF